The T cell receptor beta chain described here comes from a study of blood T cell repertoires in COVID-19. Study at large: The cDNA or gDNA used as material had been derived from T cells, B-cell-depleted T cells, or PBMCs.

Germline V gene sequence: CDR1 SGHNT, CDR2 YYREEE (reference sequence). This CDR3 has 15 amino acids. V lost 2 bases to trimming and J lost 5 bases; unmatched junction nucleotides: 5. Per the original methods: Reference gene primers were amplified, and this amplification served to estimate nucleated cell counts. The repertoire was sequenced with immunoSEQ multiplex PCR; TCRdb's copy has only in-frame clones and lacks some. V, J and clone size were drawn from that table, and D and trimming were deduced from the DNA. Here the sample spans around 150,000 clones, approximately 80% being singletons. It was during active infection that Seattle patients were enrolled and then longitudinally followed.

The source is a woman aged 40-49 years with COVID-19, enrolled during active disease. Sequencing input: peripheral blood. The rearrangement joins TRBV5-4 to TRBJ2-7; 12 bases line up with TRBD2. In DNA, the CDR3 is TGTGCCAGCAGCTTAACGGGACTAGCGGGTGACGAGCAGTACTTC. Encoded protein: CASSLTGLAGDEQYF.